Following are 5 T cell receptor beta chains from one sample sequenced in a study of cytomegalovirus exposure and HLA in healthy donors. PCR primers comprised 60 Vbeta and 13 Jbeta primers. Some clones are missing from TCRdb's copy, which holds only in-frame ones; the method was immunoSEQ multiplex PCR. The data show some 200,000 clones, 82% seen once. Input material: PBMCs. The receptor set was obtained from a boy aged 2-15 years in good health and CMV-seronegative.

The chain carries TRBV6-1 and TRBJ2-7, with D possibly being TRBD1 (6 bases). CDR1 is MNHNS and CDR2 is SASEGT in the germline V gene. The CDR3 totals 14 residues. V gave up 5 bases and J gave up 4 bases, with 15 bases separating them. DNA of the CDR3: TGTGCCAGCAGTATAAAGAGCAGGGGTTACGAGCAGTACTTC. It yields the protein CASSIKSRGYEQYF.

This clone was found a few times. V gene TRBV5-4 combines with J gene TRBJ2-7; TRBD1 is a possible D gene (6 bases). CDR3 length equals 15 residues. V was clipped by 2 bases and J by 6 bases, with 18 bases between them. The germline V gene has CDR1 SGHNT and CDR2 YYREEE (reference sequence). This CDR3 reads CASSFPARGHAEQYF. The CDR3 region has the DNA TGTGCCAGCAGCTTCCCGGCCAGGGGTCATGCCGAGCAGTACTTC.

The V and J genes are TRBV6-5 and TRBJ1-1, with D perhaps TRBD1 (6 bases). CDR1 is MNHEY, CDR2 SVGAGI, per germline. The CDR3 spans 11 residues. Trimming took off 8 bases at V and 8 bases at J, with 12 bases between the two ends. The CDR3, as DNA: TGTGCCAGCTCGCTCGGGACAGAAGCTTTCTTT. This encodes CASSLGTEAFF.

This chain joins TRBV9 and TRBJ2-3; D is possibly TRBD2 (5 bases). Germline V gene sequence: CDR1 SGDLS, CDR2 YYNGEE. Trimming took 0 bases from V and 2 from J, leaving 16 bases between them. CDR3 length equals 17 residues. CDR3 nucleotides: TGTGCCAGCAGCGTAGAAAACGGGCTAGCCGTCACAGATACGCAGTATTTT. It encodes CASSVENGLAVTDTQYF.

The V call is TRBV4-1, the J call TRBJ2-5; TRBD2 might be the D (5 bases). The J call may be incorrect, as the DNA end agrees better with TRBJ2-7. Germline V gene data show CDR1 as MGHRA and CDR2 as YSYEKL. The CDR3 loop spans 16 amino acids. The CDR3 DNA sequence: TGCGCCAGCAGCCAAGCAGGACTCCAAAGCTCCTACGAGCAGTACTTC. This encodes CASSQAGLQSSYEQYF.